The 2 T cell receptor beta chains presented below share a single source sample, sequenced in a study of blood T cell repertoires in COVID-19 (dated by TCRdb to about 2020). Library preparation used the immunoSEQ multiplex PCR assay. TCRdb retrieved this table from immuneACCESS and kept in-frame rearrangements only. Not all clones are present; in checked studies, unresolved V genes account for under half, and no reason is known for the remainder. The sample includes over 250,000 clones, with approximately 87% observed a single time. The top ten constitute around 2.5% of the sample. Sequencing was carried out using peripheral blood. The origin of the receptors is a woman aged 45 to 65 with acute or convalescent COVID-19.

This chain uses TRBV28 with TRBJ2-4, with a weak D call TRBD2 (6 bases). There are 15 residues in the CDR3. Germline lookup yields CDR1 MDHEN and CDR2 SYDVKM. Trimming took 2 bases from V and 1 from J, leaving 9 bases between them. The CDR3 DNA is TGTGCCAGCAGTTTAGGGGGGACCGCCAAAAACATTCAGTACTTC. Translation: CASSLGGTAKNIQYF.

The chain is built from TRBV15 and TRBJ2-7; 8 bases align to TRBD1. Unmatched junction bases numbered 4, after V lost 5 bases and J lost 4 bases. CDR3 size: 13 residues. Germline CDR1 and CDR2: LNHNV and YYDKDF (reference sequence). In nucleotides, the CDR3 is TGTGCCACCAGCGGCAACAGGGGGTACGAGCAGTACTTC. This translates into CATSGNRGYEQYF.